Below, one T cell receptor beta chain is given with its context. Its antigen is undetermined. The method was immunoSEQ multiplex PCR; TCRdb's version includes in-frame clones alone and lacks a portion of them. The sample carries approximately 150,000 clones, around 90% recorded once. The CDR3 runs to 15 residues. The germline V gene encodes CDR1 LGHNA and CDR2 YNFKEQ. V lost 1 base and J lost 3, with 10 bases in between. The data derive from a study of cytomegalovirus exposure and HLA in healthy donors. Overall study: The 90 to 150 validation repertoires were produced on the same platform as the roughly 690 repertoires of the first cohort. This was reported in a later analysis.

Whole-study findings and limits: The study designated fewer than 200 TCR beta chains cytomegalovirus-associated.

The origin of this receptor is a young woman in good health and CMV-seropositive. Sequences were obtained from PBMCs. V gene TRBV4-2 combines with J gene TRBJ1-5, with unresolved D. CDR3 sequence: CASSQVARVNQPQHF. CDR3 nucleotide sequence: TGTGCCAGCAGCCAAGTTGCCCGGGTCAATCAGCCCCAGCATTTT.